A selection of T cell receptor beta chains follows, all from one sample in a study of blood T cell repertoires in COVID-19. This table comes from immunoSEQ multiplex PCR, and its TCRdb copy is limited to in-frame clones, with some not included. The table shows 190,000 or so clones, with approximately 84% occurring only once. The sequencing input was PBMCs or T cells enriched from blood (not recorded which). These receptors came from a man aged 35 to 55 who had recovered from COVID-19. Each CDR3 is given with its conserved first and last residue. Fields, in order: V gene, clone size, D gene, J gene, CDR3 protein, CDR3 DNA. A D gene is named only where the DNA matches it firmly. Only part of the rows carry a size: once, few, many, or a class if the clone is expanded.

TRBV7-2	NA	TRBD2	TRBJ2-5	CASSLAILAGKETQYF	TGTGCCAGCAGCTTAGCGATCCTAGCGGGGAAAGAGACCCAGTACTTC
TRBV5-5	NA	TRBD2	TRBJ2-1	CASTLRTSGSSYNEQFF	TGTGCCAGCACCCTACGGACTAGCGGAAGCTCCTACAATGAGCAGTTCTTC
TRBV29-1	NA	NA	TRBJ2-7	CSVVVAGTYEQYF	TGCAGCGTTGTTGTTGCGGGCACCTACGAGCAGTACTTC
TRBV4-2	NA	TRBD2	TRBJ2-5	CASSKGLAGGETQYF	TGTGCCAGCAGCAAGGGACTAGCGGGTGGAGAGACCCAGTACTTC
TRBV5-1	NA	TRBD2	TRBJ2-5	CASSLGEGQETQYF	TGCGCCAGCAGCTTGGGGGAGGGCCAAGAGACCCAGTACTTC
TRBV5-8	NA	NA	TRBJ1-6	CASSLVSAVNFPYNSPLHF	TGTGCCAGCAGCTTGGTGAGCGCGGTGAATTTCCCCTATAATTCACCCCTCCACTTT
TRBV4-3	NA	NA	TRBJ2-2	CASSQDLVGGGGAGELFF	TGCGCCAGCAGCCAAGATCTGGTGGGGGGCGGGGGCGCCGGGGAGCTGTTTTTT
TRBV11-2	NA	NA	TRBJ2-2	CATIRGQPDTGELFF	TGTGCCACAATTCGGGGACAACCGGACACCGGGGAGCTGTTTTTT
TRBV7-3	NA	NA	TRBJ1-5	CASSLTSDQPQHF	TGTGCCAGCAGCTTAACCAGTGATCAGCCCCAGCATTTT
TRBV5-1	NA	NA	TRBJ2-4	CASSPAPLAKGVAKNIQYF	TGCGCCAGCAGTCCCGCGCCACTAGCCAAGGGTGTAGCCAAAAACATTCAGTACTTC
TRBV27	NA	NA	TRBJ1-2	CASSSRTANYGYTF	TGTGCCAGCAGTTCCCGGACAGCTAACTATGGCTACACCTTC
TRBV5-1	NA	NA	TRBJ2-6	CASSSGPGVGANVLTF	TGCGCCAGCAGCTCTGGGCCGGGGGTCGGGGCCAACGTCCTGACTTTC
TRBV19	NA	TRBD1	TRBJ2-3	CASTKWGKGAGTQYF	TGTGCCAGTACCAAGTGGGGCAAGGGGGCAGGTACGCAGTATTTT
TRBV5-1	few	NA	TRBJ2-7	CASSRGYEQYF	TGCGCCAGCAGCCGCGGTTACGAGCAGTACTTC
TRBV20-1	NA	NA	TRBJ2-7	CSARDSSYEQYF	TGCAGTGCTCGTGATTCTTCCTACGAGCAGTACTTC
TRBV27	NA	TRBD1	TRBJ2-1	CASSLGTGVYNEQFF	TGTGCCAGCAGTTTAGGGACAGGGGTATACAATGAGCAGTTCTTC
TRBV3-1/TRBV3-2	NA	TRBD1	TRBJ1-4	CASSQSGGHEKLFF	TGTGCCAGCAGCCAATCAGGGGGCCATGAAAAACTGTTTTTT
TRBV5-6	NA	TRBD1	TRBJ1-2	CASSLLDSGQGLNGYTF	TGTGCCAGCAGCTTGCTAGACTCTGGACAGGGGCTTAATGGCTACACCTTC
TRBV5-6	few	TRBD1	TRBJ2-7	CASSPGRQGAEYEQYF	TGTGCCAGCAGCCCAGGTCGGCAGGGGGCGGAATACGAGCAGTACTTC
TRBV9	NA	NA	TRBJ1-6	CASSVEGGGSPLHF	TGTGCCAGCAGCGTAGAAGGAGGTGGTTCACCCCTCCACTTT
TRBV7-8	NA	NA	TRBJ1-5	CASSYREGNQPQHF	TGTGCCAGCAGCTACCGGGAAGGCAATCAGCCCCAGCATTTT
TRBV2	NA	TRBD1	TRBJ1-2	CASSDRGANYGYTF	TGTGCCAGCAGTGACAGGGGGGCGAACTATGGCTACACCTTC
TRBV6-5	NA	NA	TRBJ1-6	CASSYSGSYNSPLHF	TGTGCCAGCAGTTACTCCGGGTCTTATAATTCACCCCTCCACTTT
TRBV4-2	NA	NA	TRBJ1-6	CASRGIDRDFNSPLHF	TGTGCCAGCCGAGGAATAGACCGGGACTTCAATTCACCCCTCCACTTT
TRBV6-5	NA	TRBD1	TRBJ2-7	CASRYRDSYEQYF	TGTGCCAGCCGTTACAGGGACAGCTACGAGCAGTACTTC
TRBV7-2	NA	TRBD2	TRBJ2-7	CASSSPGRAHEQYF	TGTGCCAGCAGTTCCCCCGGGAGGGCCCACGAGCAGTACTTC
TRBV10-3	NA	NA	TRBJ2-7	CAISESGAPYEQYF	TGTGCCATCAGTGAGTCGGGGGCACCCTACGAGCAGTACTTC
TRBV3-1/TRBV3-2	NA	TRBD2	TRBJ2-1	CASSHHVRAGGVFNEQFF	TGTGCCAGCAGCCACCATGTCAGAGCGGGGGGGGTCTTCAATGAGCAGTTCTTC
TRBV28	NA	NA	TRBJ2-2	CAGQGADTGELFF	TGTGCCGGCCAAGGGGCGGACACCGGGGAGCTGTTTTTT
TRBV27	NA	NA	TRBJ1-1	CASSPIGGNAEAFF	TGTGCCAGCAGTCCCATAGGCGGGAATGCTGAAGCTTTCTTT
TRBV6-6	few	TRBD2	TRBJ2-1	CASSPRRERGGLVTYNEQFF	TGTGCCAGCAGTCCCCGCCGTGAGCGGGGGGGCCTGGTAACCTACAATGAGCAGTTCTTC
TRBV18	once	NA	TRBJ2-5	CASSPVEGQETQYF	TGTGCCAGCTCACCGGTGGAGGGCCAAGAGACCCAGTACTTC
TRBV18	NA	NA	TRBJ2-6	CASSPTEIPLSGANVLTF	TGTGCCAGCTCACCGACGGAGATTCCTCTTTCTGGGGCCAACGTCCTGACTTTC
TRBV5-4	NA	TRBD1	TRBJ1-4	CASSTGTAPGEKLFF	TGTGCCAGCAGCACGGGGACAGCCCCGGGAGAAAAACTGTTTTTT
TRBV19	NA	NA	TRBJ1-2	CASSLAPGQRGYTF	TGTGCCAGTAGCTTAGCTCCGGGACAACGAGGCTACACCTTC